The clone carrying this TCR beta chain has ten or more counts. The antigen remains unidentified. This sample stems from a study of Graves' ophthalmopathy and Graves' hyperthyroidism. Notes on the study in general: Ophthalmopathy progression cases were predicted by the model with approximately 71% sensitivity and roughly 72% specificity. Blood was where most expanded thyroid clonotypes above 0.001 frequency also turned up.

TCR beta CDR3 regions were amplified from RNA transcripts. An opening RT-PCR round employed HTBI primers and preceded a second-round multiplex PCR. TCRdb reprocessed the multiplex PCR reads with MiXCR, giving one entry per CDR3 protein. Here the sample spans fewer than 350,000 distinct CDR3 sequences, roughly a sixth being singletons. CDR3 size: 17 residues. V dropped 7 bases and J dropped 9 bases, with 31 bases sitting between them. From germline, CDR1 is MNHEY and CDR2 SVGAGI. Other autoimmune diseases, uncontrolled infections, pregnancy or lactation excluded patients from enrollment. This chain links TRBV6-5 with TRBJ2-7; D may correspond to TRBD1 or TRBD2 (5 bases each). Sequenced material: peripheral blood. This receptor was obtained from an adult man with Graves' ophthalmopathy. Written as DNA, the CDR3 is TGTGCCAGCATCCACGGGCAGGGCCCCTCTTCGGGGAAGGGGCAGTACTTC. Protein product: CASIHGQGPSSGKGQYF.